The T cell receptor beta chain described here comes from a study of T cells after yellow fever vaccination. On the study more broadly: Researchers used CD3, CD45RA, CCR7 and CD95 to sort out EM, EMRA, CM and Tscm memory subsets. Low-cell-number fractions were prepared with SMART-Seq v4 Ultra Low Input.

The authors made TCR cDNA by 5'RACE template switching, adding a universal primer site and UMIs. MiXCR was run by TCRdb on the 5' RACE reads, yielding one entry per CDR3 protein. The sample carries approximately 34,000 distinct CDR3 sequences, about 10% recorded once. Study results and limitations: On re-exposure, the response was weaker but peaked faster, at day 5 versus 15.

Germline V gene lookup returns CDR1 MNHEY and CDR2 SVGAGI. V dropped 0 bases and J dropped 8 bases, with 11 bases sitting between them. The CDR3 contains 14 residues. In this sample, this clonotype turned up a few times. This sequence joins TRBV6-5 and TRBJ1-3; no reliable D call. The clonotype comes from a man younger than 30 who received the YFV17D yellow fever vaccine. The material sequenced was PBMCs, either bulk or a sorted T-cell subset (CD4+, CD8+, memory, or dextramer-sorted; not recorded which), taken less than 16 days after the first yellow fever vaccination. CDR3 in DNA: TGTGCCAGCAGTTACTCGGAAGGGAGTGACACCATATATTTT. It yields the protein CASSYSEGSDTIYF.